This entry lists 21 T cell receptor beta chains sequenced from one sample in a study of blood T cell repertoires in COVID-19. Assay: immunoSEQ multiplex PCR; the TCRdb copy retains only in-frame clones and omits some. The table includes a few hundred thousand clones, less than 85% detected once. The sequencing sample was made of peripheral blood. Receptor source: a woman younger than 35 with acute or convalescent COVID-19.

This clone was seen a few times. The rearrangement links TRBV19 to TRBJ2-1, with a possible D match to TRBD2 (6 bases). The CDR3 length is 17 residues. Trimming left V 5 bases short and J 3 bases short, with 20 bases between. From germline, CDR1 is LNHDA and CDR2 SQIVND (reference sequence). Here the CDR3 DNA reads TGTGCCAGTAGTGATCCTGGCGGGGTTGGGGACTACAATGAGCAGTTCTTC. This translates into CASSDPGGVGDYNEQFF.

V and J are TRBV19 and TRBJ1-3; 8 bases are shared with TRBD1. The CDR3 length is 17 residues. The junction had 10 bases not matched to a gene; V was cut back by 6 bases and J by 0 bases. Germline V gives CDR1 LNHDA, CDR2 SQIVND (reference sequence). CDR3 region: CASSTGTGTNSGNTIYF. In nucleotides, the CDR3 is TGTGCCAGTAGCACCGGGACAGGAACAAACTCTGGAAACACCATATATTTT.

The CDR3 coding sequence is TGCGCCAGCAGCTGGACGGCCGGGGGTGGAAACACCATATATTTT. Amino acids: CASSWTAGGGNTIYF. This chain connects TRBV5-1 to TRBJ1-3; possible D gene TRBD1, 5 bases. In germline, CDR1 is SGHRS, CDR2 YFSETQ. The V end was cut by 3 bases, the J end by 3 bases, with 13 bases between. The CDR3 has 15 amino acids.

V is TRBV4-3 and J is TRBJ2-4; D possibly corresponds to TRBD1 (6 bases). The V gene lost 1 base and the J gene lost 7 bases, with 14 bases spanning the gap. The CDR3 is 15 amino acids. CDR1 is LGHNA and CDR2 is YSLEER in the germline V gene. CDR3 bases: TGCGCCAGCAGCCAAGGCACCTCGAGGGGGAACATTCAGTACTTC. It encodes CASSQGTSRGNIQYF.

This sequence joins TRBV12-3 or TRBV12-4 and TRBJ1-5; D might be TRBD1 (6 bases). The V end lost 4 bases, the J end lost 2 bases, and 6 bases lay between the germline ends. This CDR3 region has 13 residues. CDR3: CASSWTGNQPQHF. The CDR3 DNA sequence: TGTGCCAGCAGTTGGACAGGCAATCAGCCCCAGCATTTT.

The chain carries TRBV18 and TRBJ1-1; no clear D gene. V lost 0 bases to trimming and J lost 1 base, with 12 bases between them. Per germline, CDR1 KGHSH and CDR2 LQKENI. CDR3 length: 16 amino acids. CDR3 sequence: CASSPPGVVGNTEAFF. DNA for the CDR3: TGTGCCAGCTCACCACCCGGGGTGGTTGGGAACACTGAAGCTTTCTTT. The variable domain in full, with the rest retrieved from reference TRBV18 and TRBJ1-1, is NAGVMQNPRHLVRRRGQEARLRCSPMKGHSHVYWYRQLPEEGLKFMVYLQKENIIDESGMPKERFSAEFPKEGPSILRIQQVVRGDSAAYFCASSPPGVVGNTEAFFGQGTRLTVV.

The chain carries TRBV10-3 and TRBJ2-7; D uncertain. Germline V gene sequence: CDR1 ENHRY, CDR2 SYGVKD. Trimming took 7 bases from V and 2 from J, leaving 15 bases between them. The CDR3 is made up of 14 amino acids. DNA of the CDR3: TGTGCCATCATGGGCAGAAAAGCCCCCTACGAGCAGTACTTC. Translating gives CAIMGRKAPYEQYF.

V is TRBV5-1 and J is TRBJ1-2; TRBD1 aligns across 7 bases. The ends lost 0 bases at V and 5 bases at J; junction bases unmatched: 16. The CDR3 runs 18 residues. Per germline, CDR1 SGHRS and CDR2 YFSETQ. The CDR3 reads CASSLGRYETGTRYGYTF. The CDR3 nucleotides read TGCGCCAGCAGCTTGGGTCGCTACGAGACAGGGACGAGGTATGGCTACACCTTC. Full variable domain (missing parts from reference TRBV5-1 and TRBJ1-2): KAGVTQTPRYLIKTRGQQVTLSCSPISGHRSVSWYQQTPGQGLQFLFEYFSETQRNKGNFPGRFSGRQFSNSRSEMNVSTLELGDSALYLCASSLGRYETGTRYGYTFGSGTRLTVV.

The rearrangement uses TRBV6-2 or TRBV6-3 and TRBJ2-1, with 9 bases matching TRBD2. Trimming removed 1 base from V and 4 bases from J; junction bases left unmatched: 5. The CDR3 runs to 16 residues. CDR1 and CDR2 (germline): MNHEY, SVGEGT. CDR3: CASSYLASGVYNEQFF. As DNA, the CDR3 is TGTGCCAGCAGTTACTTGGCTAGCGGGGTATACAATGAGCAGTTCTTC.

CDR3 DNA sequence: TGCGCCAGCAGCCTTAGCGGGAGGGCCTCCTACAATGAGCAGTTCTTC. This encodes CASSLSGRASYNEQFF. The V call is TRBV4-3, the J call TRBJ2-1, with 11 bases matching TRBD2. CDR1 and CDR2 from the germline V gene are LGHNA and YSLEER. The V gene end was trimmed by 4 bases and the J gene end by 0 bases; junction bases not matched to a gene: 2. The CDR3 is made up of 16 amino acids.

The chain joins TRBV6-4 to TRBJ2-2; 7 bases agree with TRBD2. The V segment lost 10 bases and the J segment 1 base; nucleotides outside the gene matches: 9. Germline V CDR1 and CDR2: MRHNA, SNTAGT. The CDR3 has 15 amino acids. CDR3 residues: CATLLGRENTGELFF. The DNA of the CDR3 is TGTGCCACCCTCCTGGGGAGGGAGAACACCGGGGAGCTGTTTTTT.

CDR3 nucleotide sequence: TGCAGCGTTGCCCCCCGACTAGCGGGATTTGAGTATTTT. Residues: CSVAPRLAGFEYF. The V gene is TRBV29-1, the J gene TRBJ2-3, with 11 bases that match TRBD2. With 4 bases clipped from V and 13 bases from J, the junction kept 10 bases outside the gene matches. This CDR3 is built from 13 residues. The V gene's germline CDR1 is SQVTM and CDR2 ANQGSEA.

CDR3 coding DNA: TGTGCCAGCAGTCTACCCGGGGCAGATACGCAGTATTTT. Translating it yields CASSLPGADTQYF. The chain carries TRBV6-5 and TRBJ2-3; maybe TRBD2 (5 bases). V was pared by 5 bases and J by 4 bases, with 10 bases between. This CDR3 has 13 residues. CDR1 MNHEY and CDR2 SVGAGI come from the germline V gene.

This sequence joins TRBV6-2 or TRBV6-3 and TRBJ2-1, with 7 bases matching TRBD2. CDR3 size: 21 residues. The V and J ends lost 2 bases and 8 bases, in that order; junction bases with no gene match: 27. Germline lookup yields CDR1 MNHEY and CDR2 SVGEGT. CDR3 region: CASSYPRLARIRSESEDEQFF. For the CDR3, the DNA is TGTGCCAGCAGTTACCCGCGACTAGCTCGGATACGGTCCGAGAGTGAGGATGAGCAGTTCTTC.

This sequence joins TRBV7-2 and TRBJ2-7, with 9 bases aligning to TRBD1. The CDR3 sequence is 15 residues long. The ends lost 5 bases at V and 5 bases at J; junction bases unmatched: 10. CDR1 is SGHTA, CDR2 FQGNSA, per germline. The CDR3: CASSPWTGESDEQYF. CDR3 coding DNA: TGTGCCAGCAGCCCGTGGACAGGGGAAAGCGACGAGCAGTACTTC.

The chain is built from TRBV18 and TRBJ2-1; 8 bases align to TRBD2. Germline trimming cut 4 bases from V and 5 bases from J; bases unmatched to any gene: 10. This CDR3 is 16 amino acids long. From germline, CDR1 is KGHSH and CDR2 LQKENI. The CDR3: CASSRNPAGDDNEQFF. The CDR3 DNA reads TGTGCCAGCTCACGTAATCCAGCGGGAGATGACAATGAGCAGTTCTTC.

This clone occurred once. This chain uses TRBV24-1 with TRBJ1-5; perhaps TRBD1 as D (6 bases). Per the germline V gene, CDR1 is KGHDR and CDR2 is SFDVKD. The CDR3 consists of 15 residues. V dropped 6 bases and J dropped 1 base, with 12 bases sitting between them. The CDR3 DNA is TGTGCCACCAGTAGGGCAGGGGTAAGCAATCAGCCCCAGCATTTT. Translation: CATSRAGVSNQPQHF.

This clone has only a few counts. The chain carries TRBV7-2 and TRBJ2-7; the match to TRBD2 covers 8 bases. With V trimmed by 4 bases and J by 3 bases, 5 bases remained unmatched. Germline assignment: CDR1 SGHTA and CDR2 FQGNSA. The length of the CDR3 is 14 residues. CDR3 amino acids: CASSSAGLVYEQYF. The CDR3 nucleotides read TGTGCCAGCAGCTCCGCGGGACTAGTCTACGAGCAGTACTTC.

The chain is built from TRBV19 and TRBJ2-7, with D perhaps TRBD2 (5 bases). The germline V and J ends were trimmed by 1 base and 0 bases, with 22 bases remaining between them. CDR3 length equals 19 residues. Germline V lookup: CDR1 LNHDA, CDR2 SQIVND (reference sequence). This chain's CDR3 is CASSIVGGGGLSFSYEQYF. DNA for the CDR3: TGTGCCAGTAGTATAGTTGGAGGAGGTGGGTTGAGTTTCTCCTACGAGCAGTACTTC.

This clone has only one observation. CDR3 sequence: CASRKPPVRGYEQYF. CDR3 in DNA: TGTGCCAGCAGAAAGCCCCCAGTCCGCGGCTACGAGCAGTACTTC. The genes are TRBV21-1 and TRBJ2-7; the DNA was not used to check the table's D call, TRBD2. TRBV21-1 is flagged as a pseudogene. The CDR3 extends over 15 amino acids.

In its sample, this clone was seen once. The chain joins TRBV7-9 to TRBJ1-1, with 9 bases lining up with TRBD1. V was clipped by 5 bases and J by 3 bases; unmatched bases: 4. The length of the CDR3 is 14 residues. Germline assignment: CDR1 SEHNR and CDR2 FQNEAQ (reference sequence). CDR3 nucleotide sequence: TGTGCCAGCAGCATTGACAGGGGGTACACTGAAGCTTTCTTT. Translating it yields CASSIDRGYTEAFF.